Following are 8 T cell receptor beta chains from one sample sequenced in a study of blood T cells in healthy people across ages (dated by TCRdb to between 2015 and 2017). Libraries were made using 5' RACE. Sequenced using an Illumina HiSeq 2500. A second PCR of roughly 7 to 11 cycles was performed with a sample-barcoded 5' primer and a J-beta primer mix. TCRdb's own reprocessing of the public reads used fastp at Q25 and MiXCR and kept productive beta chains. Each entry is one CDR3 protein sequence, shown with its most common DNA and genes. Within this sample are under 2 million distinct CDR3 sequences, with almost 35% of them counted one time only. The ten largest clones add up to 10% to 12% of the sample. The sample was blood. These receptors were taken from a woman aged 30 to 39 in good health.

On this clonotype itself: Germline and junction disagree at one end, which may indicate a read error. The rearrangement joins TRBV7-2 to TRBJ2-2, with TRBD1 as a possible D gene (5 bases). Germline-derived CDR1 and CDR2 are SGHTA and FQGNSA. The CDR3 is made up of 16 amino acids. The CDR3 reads CASSHGGAGYTRELFF. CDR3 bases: TGTGCCAGCAGCCACGGTGGGGCAGGGTACACCAGGGAGCTGTTTTTT.

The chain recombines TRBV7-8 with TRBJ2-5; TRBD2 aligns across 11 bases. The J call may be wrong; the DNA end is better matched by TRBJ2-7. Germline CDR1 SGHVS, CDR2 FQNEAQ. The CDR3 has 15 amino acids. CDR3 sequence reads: CASSNGTSGYYEQYF. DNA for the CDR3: TGTGCCAGCAGCAACGGGACTAGCGGTTACTACGAGCAGTACTTC.

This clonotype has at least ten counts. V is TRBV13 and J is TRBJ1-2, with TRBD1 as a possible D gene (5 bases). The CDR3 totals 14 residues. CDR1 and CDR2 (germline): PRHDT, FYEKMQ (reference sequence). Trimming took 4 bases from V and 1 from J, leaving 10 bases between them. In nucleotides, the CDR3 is TGTGCCAGCAGCTCGGACGGGGGTAACTATGGCTACACCTTC. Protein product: CASSSDGGNYGYTF.

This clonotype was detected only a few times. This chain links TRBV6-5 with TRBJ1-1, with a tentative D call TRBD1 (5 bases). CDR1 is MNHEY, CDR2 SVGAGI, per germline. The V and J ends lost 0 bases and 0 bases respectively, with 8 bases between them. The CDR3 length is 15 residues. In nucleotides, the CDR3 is TGTGCCAGCAGTTACTCGGGGACGGTGAACACTGAAGCTTTCTTT. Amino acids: CASSYSGTVNTEAFF.

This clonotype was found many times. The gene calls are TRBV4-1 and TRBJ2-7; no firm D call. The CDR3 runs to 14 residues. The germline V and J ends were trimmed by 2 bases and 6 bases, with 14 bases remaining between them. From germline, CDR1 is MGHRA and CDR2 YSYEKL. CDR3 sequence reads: CASSQRATLTEQYF. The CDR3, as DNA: TGCGCCAGCAGCCAAAGAGCAACCCTAACCGAGCAGTACTTC.

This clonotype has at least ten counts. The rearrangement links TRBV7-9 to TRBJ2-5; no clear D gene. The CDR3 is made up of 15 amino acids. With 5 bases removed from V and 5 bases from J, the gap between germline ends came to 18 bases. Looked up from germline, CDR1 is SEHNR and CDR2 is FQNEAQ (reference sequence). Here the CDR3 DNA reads TGTGCCAGCAGCCCCGGTGGCAGGCTACGGGAGACCCAGTACTTC. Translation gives CASSPGGRLRETQYF.

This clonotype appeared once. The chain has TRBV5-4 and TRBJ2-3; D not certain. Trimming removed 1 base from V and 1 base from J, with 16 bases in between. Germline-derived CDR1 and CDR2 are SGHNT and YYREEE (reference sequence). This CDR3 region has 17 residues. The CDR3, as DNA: TGTGCCAGCAGCTTGTCCCATTTGGGTTCTGGCACAGATACGCAGTATTTT. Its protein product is CASSLSHLGSGTDTQYF.

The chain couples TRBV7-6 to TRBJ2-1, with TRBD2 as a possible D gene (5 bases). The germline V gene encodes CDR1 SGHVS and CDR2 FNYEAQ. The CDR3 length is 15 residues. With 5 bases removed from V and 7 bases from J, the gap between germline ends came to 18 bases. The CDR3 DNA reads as TGTGCCAGCAGCCAACTTGGACGGGGAGCAAATGAGCAGTTCTTC. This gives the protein CASSQLGRGANEQFF.